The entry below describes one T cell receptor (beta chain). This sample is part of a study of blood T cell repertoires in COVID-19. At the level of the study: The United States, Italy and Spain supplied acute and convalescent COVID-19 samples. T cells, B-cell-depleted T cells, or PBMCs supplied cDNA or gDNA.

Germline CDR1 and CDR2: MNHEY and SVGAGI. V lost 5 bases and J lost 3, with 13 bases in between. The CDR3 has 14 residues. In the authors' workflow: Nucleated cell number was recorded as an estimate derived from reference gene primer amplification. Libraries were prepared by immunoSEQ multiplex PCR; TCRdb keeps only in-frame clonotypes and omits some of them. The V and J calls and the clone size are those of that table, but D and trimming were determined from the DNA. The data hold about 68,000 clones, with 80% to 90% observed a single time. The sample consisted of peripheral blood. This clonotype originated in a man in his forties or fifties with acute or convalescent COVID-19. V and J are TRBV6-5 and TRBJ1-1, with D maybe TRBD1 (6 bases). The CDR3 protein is CASSLQGKDTEAFF. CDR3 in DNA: TGTGCCAGCAGTCTTCAGGGGAAGGACACTGAAGCTTTCTTT.